The clone carrying this T cell receptor (beta chain) was observed a handful of times. Its specificity is not known. The data derive from a study of T cells after yellow fever vaccination. Study-wide results and caveats: Clones that expanded after primary vaccination mostly reappeared after the booster (96% CD4, roughly 90% CD8).

The authors made TCR cDNA by 5'RACE template switching, adding a universal primer site and UMIs. TCRdb recomputed calls from the 5' RACE reads with MiXCR, one row per CDR3 protein. The data contain 340,000 or so distinct CDR3 sequences, about 12% of them seen just once; the ten biggest clones take up roughly 3%. This CDR3 has 12 residues. Germline V gene lookup returns CDR1 SNHLY and CDR2 FYNNEI. Trimming took off 7 bases at V and 7 bases at J, with 10 bases between the two ends. V gene TRBV2 combines with J gene TRBJ2-2; D gene uncertain. Here the sequenced sample was CD4+ T cells sorted from PBMCs, taken 15 days after the yellow fever booster vaccination. The receptor was derived from a man younger than 35 who received the YFV17D yellow fever vaccine. The CDR3 nucleotides are TGTGCCAGCATTCTGGATGGCGGGGAGCTGTTTTTT. This codes for CASILDGGELFF.